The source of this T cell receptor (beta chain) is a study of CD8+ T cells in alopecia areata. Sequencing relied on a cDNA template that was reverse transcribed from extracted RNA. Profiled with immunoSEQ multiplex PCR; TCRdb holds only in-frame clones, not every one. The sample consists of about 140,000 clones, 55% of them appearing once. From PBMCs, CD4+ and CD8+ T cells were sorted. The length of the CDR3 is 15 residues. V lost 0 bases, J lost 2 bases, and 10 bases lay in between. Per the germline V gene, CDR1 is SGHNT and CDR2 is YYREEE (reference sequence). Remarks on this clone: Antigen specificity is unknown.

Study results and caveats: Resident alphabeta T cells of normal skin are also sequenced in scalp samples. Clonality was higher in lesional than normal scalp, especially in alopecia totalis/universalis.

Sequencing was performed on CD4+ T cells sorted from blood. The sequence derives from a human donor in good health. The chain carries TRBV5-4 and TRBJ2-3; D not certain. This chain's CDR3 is CASSLVGIHTDTQYF. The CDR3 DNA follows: TGTGCCAGCAGCTTGGTGGGGATTCACACAGATACGCAGTATTTT.